This entry is about one T cell receptor beta chain. What it binds is not known. Researchers amplified the TCR beta CDR3 regions from RNA transcripts. RT-PCR in the first round (using the HTBI primer set) targeted the TCR CDR3. TCRdb reanalysed the multiplex PCR reads using MiXCR and keeps one entry per CDR3 protein. The sample has about 680,000 distinct CDR3 sequences; 35% are singletons. The ends were cut back, 5 bases at V and 4 bases at J, with 12 bases in the middle. The CDR3 runs to 14 residues. The sample belongs to a study of T cells in Graves' hyperthyroidism and ophthalmopathy. Study observations and caveats: Stable hyperthyroidism and ophthalmopathy were separated using 13 V-J signatures.

The clonotype comes from a woman aged 40-49 years with Graves' hyperthyroidism. The sample comprised blood. The chain carries TRBV12-3 or TRBV12-4 and TRBJ1-5, with D unclear. CDR3 sequence (DNA): TGTGCCAGCAGTCCAAGGCTGGGTAATCAGCCCCAGCATTTT. It codes for CASSPRLGNQPQHF.